This T cell receptor beta chain is from a study of blood T cells in healthy people across ages. PCR was performed a second time for about 6 to 12 cycles using a sample-barcoded 5' primer and a J-beta primer mix. Per-sample output comprised a minimum of 3 million paired-end reads containing CDR3. TCRdb reprocessed the 5' RACE reads with MiXCR, giving one entry per CDR3 protein. This sample has hundreds of thousands of distinct CDR3 sequences, with around three fifths found just once. CDR1 and CDR2 (germline): SGHVS, FNYEAQ. V was pared by 6 bases and J by 7 bases, with 6 bases of the junction left unmatched. CDR3 length: 14 residues. Study conclusions and caveats: Bulk PBMC profiling left naive and antigen-experienced comparisons inconclusive.

Healthy Caucasian individuals from Russia aged roughly 6 to 95 served as donors. Approximately 9.6 milliliters of peripheral blood were drawn from each donor into EDTA-treated tubes. This clonotype was counted a few times. The target antigen is unknown. Sequences were obtained from blood. J is TRBJ1-4 and V is TRBV7-6; TRBD1 matches at 9 bases. The receptor was derived from a man aged 40-55 years in good health. CDR3 DNA: TGTGCCAGCAGTTTGGGACAGGGCCGTGAAAAACTGTTTTTT. Its protein is CASSLGQGREKLFF. The variable domain in full, completed from reference TRBV7-6 and TRBJ1-4, reads GAGVSQSPRYKVTKRGQDVALRCDPISGHVSLYWYRQALGQGPEFLTYFNYEAQQDKSGLPNDRFSAERPEGSISTLTIQRTEQRDSAMYRCASSLGQGREKLFFGSGTQLSVL.